This record looks at one T cell receptor (beta chain) sequence and its context. The data were obtained in a study of shared T cell receptors in the human thymus. Assay: immunoSEQ multiplex PCR; the TCRdb copy retains only in-frame clones and omits some. This repertoire shows hundreds of thousands of clones, approximately 87% found once; its top ten account for 0.0094%. CDR1 is SGHTS and CDR2 is YDEGEE in the germline V gene. Trimming cost V 0 bases and J 7 bases, with 19 bases left between them. The CDR3 extends over 16 amino acids. The same sample was also used in a study of human thymus T cells. That paper states: Finnish infants who were healthy and having corrective surgery for congenital heart defects made up the donors. Resections obtained during corrective heart surgery supplied the thymus tissue. In thymic and blood repertoires alike, V and J usage looked biased. A high degree of thymic repertoire overlap among unrelated individuals was reported in related research.

This sequence joins TRBV5-8 and TRBJ1-1; tentative D call: TRBD1 (5 bases). The clonotype was recovered from a boy under two years old with a congenital heart defect. The sequencing input was thymocytes. CDR3 nucleotide sequence: TGTGCCAGCAGCTTGGGGGGCCGACAGAGGTCCGGTGAAGCTTTCTTT. It yields the protein CASSLGGRQRSGEAFF.